This paragraph reports one T cell receptor (beta chain). Generated by immunoSEQ multiplex PCR, the TCRdb table keeps only in-frame clones and is missing some. The sample holds approximately 57,000 clones, just under 85% seen once. CTLA-4 blockade with ipilimumab, together with focal radiation, was given to patients with chemo-refractory metastatic non-small-cell lung cancer. The data belong to a study of radiotherapy plus CTLA-4 blockade in lung cancer. The overall study: Objective responses occurred in around 20% of patients; about 31% had disease control.

V lost 3 bases and J lost 10; bases outside the gene matches: 1. The CDR3 loop spans 11 amino acids. Germline V gives CDR1 WNHNN, CDR2 SYGVQD (reference sequence). This specimen was peripheral blood, taken from a patient treated with radiotherapy plus ipilimumab. This clonotype was obtained from a human donor with non-small cell lung cancer whose response to radiotherapy plus ipilimumab could not be evaluated. The V call is TRBV10-1, the J call TRBJ2-7; 9 bases match TRBD2. The CDR3: CASSDSGSQYF. DNA of the CDR3: TGCGCCAGCAGTGATAGCGGGAGTCAGTACTTC.